This T cell receptor beta chain was observed in a study of shared clonotypes between healthy human individuals. With respect to this clone: What it binds is not known.

Study results and caveats: In having few donors, the study represented limited genetic and exposure-history diversity. Among the subsets, naive ones generally showed larger estimated richness than memory ones.

CD4+ cells were split into CD45RA+ naive and CD45RA-negative memory subsets. Approximately 30,000 T cell genomes (approximately 0.2 ug DNA) went into each sorted-subset replicate. TCRdb's table, derived via immunoSEQ multiplex PCR, lists solely in-frame clones and lacks some. The table lists roughly 760,000 clones, around two thirds of them singletons, with approximately 1.6% in the top ten. Trimming took off 8 bases at V and 9 bases at J, with 13 bases between the two ends. The CDR3 totals 10 residues. Germline V gives CDR1 GTSNPN, CDR2 SVGIG (reference sequence). Sequencing used memory CD4+ T cells sorted from blood. Sample subset: CD45RA-negative fraction. The chain joins TRBV30 to TRBJ1-2; tentatively, D is TRBD1 (5 bases). This clonotype was sampled from a woman between 25 and 40 years old in good health. CDR3 region: CAGHIGSYTF. CDR3 DNA sequence: TGTGCCGGACATATTGGGAGCTACACCTTC.